The 6 T cell receptor beta chains below were found in one sample sequenced in a study of T cell responses to AZD1222 COVID-19 vaccine. Clones were sequenced by immunoSEQ multiplex PCR, and TCRdb holds only the in-frame ones, with some missing. The sample has 150,000 to 200,000 clones, just over 85% seen once. Source: peripheral blood, taken on day 0 of AZD1222 vaccination. The receptors shown here come from an adult in good health.

The genes are TRBV30 and TRBJ1-2, with D possibly being TRBD1 (5 bases). V was shortened by 0 bases and J by 5 bases, with 16 bases between the two germline ends. This CDR3 region has 15 residues. Germline loops: CDR1 GTSNPN, CDR2 SVGIG (reference sequence). The CDR3 spells CAWSVRGVDPYGYTF. The DNA of the CDR3 is TGTGCCTGGAGTGTACGAGGGGTCGACCCTTATGGCTACACCTTC.

The chain recombines TRBV6-5 with TRBJ2-2; tentatively, D is TRBD1 or TRBD2 (6 bases each). V was pared by 7 bases and J by 4 bases, with 13 bases between. Germline assignment: CDR1 MNHEY and CDR2 SVGAGI. The CDR3 is 14 amino acids. The CDR3 DNA is TGTGCCAGCAAGGGGGGTCAAGGCACCGGGGAGCTGTTTTTT. Its protein is CASKGGQGTGELFF.

J is TRBJ1-2 and V is TRBV4-1; D is undetermined. Germline CDR1 MGHRA, CDR2 YSYEKL. V gave up 2 bases and J gave up 2 bases, with 12 bases separating them. The CDR3 contains 15 residues. The CDR3 protein is CASSQPTAPNYGYTF. The CDR3 DNA sequence: TGCGCCAGCAGCCAACCGACCGCGCCGAACTATGGCTACACCTTC.

The V gene is TRBV3-1 (or the pseudogene TRBV3-2), the J gene TRBJ2-7; 8 bases match TRBD1. The germline V gene encodes CDR1 LGHDT and CDR2 YNNKEL (reference sequence). The CDR3 runs to 15 residues. V was pared by 4 bases and J by 3 bases, with 8 bases of the junction left unmatched. The CDR3 nucleotides read TGTGCCAGCAGCCCCCGACAGGGGCTGGGCTACGAGCAGTACTTC. Translated: CASSPRQGLGYEQYF.

The chain couples TRBV10-3 to TRBJ2-3, with D possibly being TRBD2 (6 bases). V lost 7 bases and J lost 2, with 16 bases in between. The CDR3 is 15 residues long. Per the germline V gene, CDR1 is ENHRY and CDR2 is SYGVKD. Here the CDR3 reads CAITSDYQDTDTQYF. The CDR3 DNA reads TGTGCCATCACCTCGGACTACCAAGACACAGATACGCAGTATTTT.

The chain has TRBV4-1 and TRBJ2-7; unclear D gene. The CDR3 runs to 18 residues. V was shortened by 3 bases and J by 2 bases, with 23 bases between the two germline ends. Germline V gene lookup returns CDR1 MGHRA and CDR2 YSYEKL. CDR3 residues: CASSQSTVPNTVAYEQYF. In DNA, the CDR3 is TGCGCCAGCAGCCAGAGTACGGTTCCTAACACGGTAGCCTACGAGCAGTACTTC.